Below, one TCR beta chain is given with its context. This entry comes from a study of blood T cell repertoires in COVID-19. Whole-study context: Samples came from the United States, Italy and Spain, spanning acute and convalescent COVID-19. T cells, B-cell-depleted T cells, or PBMCs provided the cDNA or gDNA that served as material.

Germline CDR1 and CDR2: LNHDA and SQIVND (reference sequence). The junction had 2 bases not matched to a gene; V was cut back by 0 bases and J by 4 bases. The CDR3 sequence is 17 residues long. Original handling: Amplification of reference gene primers was used by the study to estimate nucleated cell counts. The table came from immunoSEQ multiplex PCR; TCRdb's copy has only in-frame clones and leaves some out. The V and J calls and clone size come from that table; D and trimming were worked out from the DNA. The top ten hold roughly a tenth of the sample, which has fewer than 350,000 clones, about nine tenths seen once.

The sequence was collected from a man aged 25 to 40 with COVID-19, enrolled during active disease. Input material: peripheral blood. The chain has TRBV19 and TRBJ2-1, with 14 bases that match TRBD2. CDR3 bases: TGTGCCAGTAGTATAGAAGGGACTAGCGGGAGATACAATGAGCAGTTCTTC. It codes for CASSIEGTSGRYNEQFF. The full variable domain, in which reference TRBV19 and TRBJ2-1 provide the parts outside the CDR3, is DGGITQSPKYLFRKEGQNVTLSCEQNLNHDAMYWYRQDPGQGLRLIYYSQIVNDFQKGDIAEGYSVSREKKESFPLTVTSAQKNPTAFYLCASSIEGTSGRYNEQFFGPGTRLTVL.